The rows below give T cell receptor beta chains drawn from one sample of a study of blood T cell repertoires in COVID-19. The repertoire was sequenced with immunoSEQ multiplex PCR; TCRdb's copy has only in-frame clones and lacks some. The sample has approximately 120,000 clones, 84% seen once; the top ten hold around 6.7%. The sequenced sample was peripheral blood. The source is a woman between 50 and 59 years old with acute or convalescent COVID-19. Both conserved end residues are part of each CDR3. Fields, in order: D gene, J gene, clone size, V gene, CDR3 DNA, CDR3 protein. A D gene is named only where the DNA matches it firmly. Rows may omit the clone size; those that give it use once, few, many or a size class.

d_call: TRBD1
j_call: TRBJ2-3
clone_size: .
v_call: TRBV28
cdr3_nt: TGTGCCAGCAGTTTACTGGACAGGGCAGATACGCAGTATTTT
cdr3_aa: CASSLLDRADTQYF

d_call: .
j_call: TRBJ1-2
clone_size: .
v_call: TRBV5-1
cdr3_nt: TGCGCCAGCAGGCCAGTGGAGTTTAACTATGGCTACACCTTC
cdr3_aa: CASRPVEFNYGYTF

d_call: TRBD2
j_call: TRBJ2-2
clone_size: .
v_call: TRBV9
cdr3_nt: TGTGCCAGCAGCGAAAAGCGGGGGCCCAACACCGGGGAGCTGTTTTTT
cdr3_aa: CASSEKRGPNTGELFF

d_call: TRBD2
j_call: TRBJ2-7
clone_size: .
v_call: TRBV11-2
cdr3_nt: TGTGCCAGCACCCGGGGGAGGGGATCATACTACGAGCAGTACTTC
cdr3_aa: CASTRGRGSYYEQYF

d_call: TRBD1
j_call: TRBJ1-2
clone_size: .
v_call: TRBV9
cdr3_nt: TGTGCCAGCAGCCGGACAGGGTCCTATGGCTACACCTTC
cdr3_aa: CASSRTGSYGYTF

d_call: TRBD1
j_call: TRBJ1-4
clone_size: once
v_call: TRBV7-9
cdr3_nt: TGTGCCAGCAGCACCGGACAGGGGGGATGGGAAAAACTGTTTTTT
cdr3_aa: CASSTGQGGWEKLFF

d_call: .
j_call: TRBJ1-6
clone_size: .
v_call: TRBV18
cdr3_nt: TGTGCCAGCTCACCCGACAGTAATTCACCCCTCCACTTT
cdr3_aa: CASSPDSNSPLHF

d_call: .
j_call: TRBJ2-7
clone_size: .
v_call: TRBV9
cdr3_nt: TGTGCCAGCAGCTCGGATTTAGGGGACGAGCAGTACTTC
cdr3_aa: CASSSDLGDEQYF

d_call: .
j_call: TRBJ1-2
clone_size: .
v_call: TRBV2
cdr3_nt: TGTGCCAGCAGTGGCACTTCGAGGGAAGGCTACACCTTC
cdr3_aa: CASSGTSREGYTF

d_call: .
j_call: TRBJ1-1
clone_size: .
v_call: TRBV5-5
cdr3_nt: TGTGCCAGCAGCTTGGGGCAGGTTTCCATGAACACTGAAGCTTTCTTT
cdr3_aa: CASSLGQVSMNTEAFF

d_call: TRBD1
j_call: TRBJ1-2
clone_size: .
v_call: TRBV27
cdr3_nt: TGTGCCAGCAGTTATACCGGGACAGGGGCTGGCTACACCTTC
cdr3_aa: CASSYTGTGAGYTF

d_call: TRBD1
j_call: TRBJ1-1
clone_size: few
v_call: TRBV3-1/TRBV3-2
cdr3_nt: TGTGCCAGCAGCTCTATCAGGGGGTCCATGCCGTTTTTT
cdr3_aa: CASSSIRGSMPFF

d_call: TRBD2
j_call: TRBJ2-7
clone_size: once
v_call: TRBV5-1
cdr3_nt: TGCGCCAGCCGGGGGGAGTACGAGCAGTACTTC
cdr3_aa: CASRGEYEQYF

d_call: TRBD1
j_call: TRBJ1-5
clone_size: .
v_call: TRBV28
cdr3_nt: TGTGCCAGCACGCTACCGACCGGACAGGGCCATTTGAGCAATCAGCCCCAGCATTTT
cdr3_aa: CASTLPTGQGHLSNQPQHF

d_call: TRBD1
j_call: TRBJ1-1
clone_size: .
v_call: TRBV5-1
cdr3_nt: TGCGCCAGCAGCTTGGGCAGGGGGCTAGACACTGAAGCTTTCTTT
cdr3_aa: CASSLGRGLDTEAFF

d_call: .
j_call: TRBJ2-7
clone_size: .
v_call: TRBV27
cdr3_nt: TGTGCCAGCTCTCAGGCCTCTACCTACGAGCAGTACTTC
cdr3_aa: CASSQASTYEQYF

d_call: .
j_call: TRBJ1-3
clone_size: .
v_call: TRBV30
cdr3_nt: TGTGCCTGGAGTTACAGCTCTGGAAACACCATATATTTT
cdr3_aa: CAWSYSSGNTIYF

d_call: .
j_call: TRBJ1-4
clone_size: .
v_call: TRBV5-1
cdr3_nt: TGCGCCAGCAGCTTAGGGCAAAGCGGGGAAAAACTGTTTTTT
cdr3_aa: CASSLGQSGEKLFF

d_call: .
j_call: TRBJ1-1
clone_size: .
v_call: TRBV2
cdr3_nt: TGTGCCAGCAGCGAAGGAGTAATGAACACTGAAGCTTTCTTT
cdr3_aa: CASSEGVMNTEAFF

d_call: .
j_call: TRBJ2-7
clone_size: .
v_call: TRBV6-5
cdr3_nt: TGTGCCAGCAGTTACTCGAGGGGGAGCGAGCAGTACTTC
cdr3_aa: CASSYSRGSEQYF

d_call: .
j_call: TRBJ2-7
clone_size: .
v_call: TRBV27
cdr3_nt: TGTGCCAGCAGTTTATATCCTCCCGGGACAAGATACGAGCAGTACTTC
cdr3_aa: CASSLYPPGTRYEQYF

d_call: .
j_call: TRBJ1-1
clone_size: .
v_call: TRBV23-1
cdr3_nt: TGCGCCAGCAGTCAATCCGTTTTGATAAGCCGTTCCCGCGAGGTTGAAGCTTTCTTT
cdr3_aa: CASSQSVLISRSREVEAFF

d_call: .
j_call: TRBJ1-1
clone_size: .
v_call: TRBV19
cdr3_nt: TGTGCCAGTAGTATAGATCATCCCAACCCAAACAGGGAAGGGGTAAAGACTGAAGCTTTCTTT
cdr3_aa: CASSIDHPNPNREGVKTEAFF

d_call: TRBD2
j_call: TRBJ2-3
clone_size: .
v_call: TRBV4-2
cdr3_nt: TGTGCCAGCAGCCAAGGGGGGGGAGGAACCAGCACAGATACGCAGTATTTT
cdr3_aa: CASSQGGGGTSTDTQYF

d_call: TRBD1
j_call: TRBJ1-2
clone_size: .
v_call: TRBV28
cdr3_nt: TGTGCCAGCAGTTCCACAGGGGGCAGCAACTATGGCTACACCTTC
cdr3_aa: CASSSTGGSNYGYTF

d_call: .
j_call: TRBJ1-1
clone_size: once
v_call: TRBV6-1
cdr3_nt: TGTGCCAGCAGTGAGGGGGGAAGGAACACTGAAGCTTTCTTT
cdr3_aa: CASSEGGRNTEAFF

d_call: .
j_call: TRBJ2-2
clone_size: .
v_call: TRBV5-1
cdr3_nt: TGCGCCAGCAGCACCGGACAGTCCGGGGAGCTGTTTTTT
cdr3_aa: CASSTGQSGELFF

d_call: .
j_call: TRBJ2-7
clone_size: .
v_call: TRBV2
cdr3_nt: TGTGCCAGCAGGAGGGATTTCTACGAGCAGTACTTC
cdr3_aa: CASRRDFYEQYF

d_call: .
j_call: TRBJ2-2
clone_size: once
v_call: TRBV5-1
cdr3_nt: TGCGCCAGCAGCTTGGCCATCGGAGGGGACGGGGAGCTGTTTTTT
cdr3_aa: CASSLAIGGDGELFF

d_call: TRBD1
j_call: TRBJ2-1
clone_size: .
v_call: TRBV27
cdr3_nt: TGTGCCAGCGGACAGGGGGGATACAATGAGCAGTTCTTC
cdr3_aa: CASGQGGYNEQFF

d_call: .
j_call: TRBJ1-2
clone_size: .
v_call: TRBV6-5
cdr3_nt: TGTGCCAGCACCAGTCGACGGGGGGACTATGGCTACACCTTC
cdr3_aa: CASTSRRGDYGYTF

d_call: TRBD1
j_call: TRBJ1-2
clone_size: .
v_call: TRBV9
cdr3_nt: TGTGCCAGCAGCGTAGGACAGGGGGCTCGAGGCTACACCTTC
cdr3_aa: CASSVGQGARGYTF

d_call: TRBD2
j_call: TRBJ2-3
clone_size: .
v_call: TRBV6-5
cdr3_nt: TGTGCCAGCAGGCCGAGCGGGGGGTTAGATACGCAGTATTTT
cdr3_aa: CASRPSGGLDTQYF

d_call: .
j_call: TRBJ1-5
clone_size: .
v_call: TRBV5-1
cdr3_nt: TGCGCCAGCAGCTCTGGCAGGGAAGGGGATCAGCCCCAGCATTTT
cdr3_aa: CASSSGREGDQPQHF

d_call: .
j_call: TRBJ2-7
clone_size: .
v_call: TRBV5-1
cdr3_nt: TGCGCCAGCAGCTTGGTACTCGGAGCTGGAAGCGAGCAGTACTTC
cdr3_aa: CASSLVLGAGSEQYF

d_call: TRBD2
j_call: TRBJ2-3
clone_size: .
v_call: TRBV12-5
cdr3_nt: TGTGCTAGTGCCACGGGATTGCTAGCGGGGGGGCATGGCACAGATACGCAGTATTTT
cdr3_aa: CASATGLLAGGHGTDTQYF

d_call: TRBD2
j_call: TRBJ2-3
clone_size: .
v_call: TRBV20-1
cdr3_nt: TGCAGTGCTAGTCTAGCGGGGGCCACAGATACGCAGTATTTT
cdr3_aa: CSASLAGATDTQYF

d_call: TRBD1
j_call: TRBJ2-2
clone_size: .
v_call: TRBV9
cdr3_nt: TGTGCCAGCAGCGTAGTGGGGACAGGGGGTTTTGTCGGGGAGCTGTTTTTT
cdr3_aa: CASSVVGTGGFVGELFF

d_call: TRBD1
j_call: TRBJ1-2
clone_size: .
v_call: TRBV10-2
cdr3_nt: TGCGCCAGCAGTGAGGGGACAGGGGGAGATGGCTACACCTTC
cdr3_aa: CASSEGTGGDGYTF

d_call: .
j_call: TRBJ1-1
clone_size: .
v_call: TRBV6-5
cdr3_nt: TGTGCCAGCAGACCAATTCGGGATGACACTGAAGCTTTCTTT
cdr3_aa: CASRPIRDDTEAFF

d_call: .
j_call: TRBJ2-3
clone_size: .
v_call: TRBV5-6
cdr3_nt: TGTGCCAGCAGCTGGGGACTCCACACAGATACGCAGTATTTT
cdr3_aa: CASSWGLHTDTQYF

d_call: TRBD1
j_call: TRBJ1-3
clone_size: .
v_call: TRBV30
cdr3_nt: TGTGCCTGGAGTGGGGGACAGCTCTCTGGAAACACCATATATTTT
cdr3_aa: CAWSGGQLSGNTIYF

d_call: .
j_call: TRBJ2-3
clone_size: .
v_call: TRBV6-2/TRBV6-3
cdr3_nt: TGTGCCAGCAGTCCCCTAGGGGCCCTTAACACAGATACGCAGTATTTT
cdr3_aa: CASSPLGALNTDTQYF

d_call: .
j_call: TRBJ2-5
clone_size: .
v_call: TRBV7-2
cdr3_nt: TGTGCCAGCACCGTGAACGAGCAAGAGACCCAGTACTTC
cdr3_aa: CASTVNEQETQYF

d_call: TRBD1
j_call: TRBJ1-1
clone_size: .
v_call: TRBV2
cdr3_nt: TGTGCCAGCAAGGGACAGGGAGATGGTGAAGCTTTCTTT
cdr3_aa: CASKGQGDGEAFF

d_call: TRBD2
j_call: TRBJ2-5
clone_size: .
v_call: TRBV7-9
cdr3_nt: TGTGCCAGCAGCTTAGGGATTAGCGGGCCCTTGGGGGAGACCCAGTACTTC
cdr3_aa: CASSLGISGPLGETQYF

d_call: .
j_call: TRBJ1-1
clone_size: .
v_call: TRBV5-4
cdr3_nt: TGTGCCAGCAGCTTGGTTGCGGAATCTGAAGCTTTCTTT
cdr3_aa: CASSLVAESEAFF

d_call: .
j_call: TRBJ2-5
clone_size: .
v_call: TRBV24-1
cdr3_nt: TGTGCCACCAGTGATCGGATCGCGGCAGGGCTGATGGAGACCCAGTACTTC
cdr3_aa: CATSDRIAAGLMETQYF

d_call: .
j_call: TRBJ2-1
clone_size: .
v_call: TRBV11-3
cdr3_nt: TGTGCCAGCAGCGAAAGGGGTAGCTCACCCTCCTACAATGAGCAGTTCTTC
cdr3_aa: CASSERGSSPSYNEQFF

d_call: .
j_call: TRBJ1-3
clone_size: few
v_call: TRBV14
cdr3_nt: TGTGCCAGCAGCCAGGCCCTACGGGACACCATATATTTT
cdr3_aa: CASSQALRDTIYF

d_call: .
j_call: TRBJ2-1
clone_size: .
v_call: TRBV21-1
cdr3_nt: TGTGCCAGCGGACTACACCCGATTTTGAGCTCCTACAATGAGCAGTTCTTC
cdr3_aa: CASGLHPILSSYNEQFF

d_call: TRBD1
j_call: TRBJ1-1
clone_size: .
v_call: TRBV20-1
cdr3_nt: TGCAGCGTTAGTCAGGGGGCGGCGAACACTGAAGCTTTCTTT
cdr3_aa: CSVSQGAANTEAFF

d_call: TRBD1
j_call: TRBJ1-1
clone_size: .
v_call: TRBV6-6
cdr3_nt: TGTGCCAGTGGTATGACAGGGGAAAGGGGCACTGAAGCTTTCTTT
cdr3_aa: CASGMTGERGTEAFF

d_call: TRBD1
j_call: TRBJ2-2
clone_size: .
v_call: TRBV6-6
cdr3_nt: TGTGCCAGCAGTTACGGACCCCAGGGGGCGAGCCCGGAGCTGTTTTTT
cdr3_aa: CASSYGPQGASPELFF

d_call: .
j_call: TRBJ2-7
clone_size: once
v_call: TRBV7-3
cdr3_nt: TGTGCCAGCAGCCCCGGTCGTGGCTCCTACGAGCAGTACTTC
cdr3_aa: CASSPGRGSYEQYF

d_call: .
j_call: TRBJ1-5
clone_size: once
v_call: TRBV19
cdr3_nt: TGTGCCAGTACCCCCCGGGGTGGGAATAGCAATCAGCCCCAGCATTTT
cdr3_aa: CASTPRGGNSNQPQHF

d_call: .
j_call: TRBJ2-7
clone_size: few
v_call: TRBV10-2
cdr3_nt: TGCGCCAGCAGTGAGCTGAGCGGCTACGAGCAGTACTTC
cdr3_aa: CASSELSGYEQYF

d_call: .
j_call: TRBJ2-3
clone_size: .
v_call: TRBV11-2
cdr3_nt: TGTGCCAGCAGCTTAGAGACCGGGACTTATCGCACAGATACGCAGTATTTT
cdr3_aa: CASSLETGTYRTDTQYF

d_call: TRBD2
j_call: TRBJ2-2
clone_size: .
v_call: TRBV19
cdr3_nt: TGTGCCAGTAGTATACCTAGCGGGGGGGACACCGGGGAGCTGTTTTTT
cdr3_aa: CASSIPSGGDTGELFF

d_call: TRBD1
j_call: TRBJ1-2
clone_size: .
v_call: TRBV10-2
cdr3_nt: TGCGCCAGCAGCCGTGGCCTGGGACAGGTAACCTATGGCTACACCTTC
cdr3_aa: CASSRGLGQVTYGYTF